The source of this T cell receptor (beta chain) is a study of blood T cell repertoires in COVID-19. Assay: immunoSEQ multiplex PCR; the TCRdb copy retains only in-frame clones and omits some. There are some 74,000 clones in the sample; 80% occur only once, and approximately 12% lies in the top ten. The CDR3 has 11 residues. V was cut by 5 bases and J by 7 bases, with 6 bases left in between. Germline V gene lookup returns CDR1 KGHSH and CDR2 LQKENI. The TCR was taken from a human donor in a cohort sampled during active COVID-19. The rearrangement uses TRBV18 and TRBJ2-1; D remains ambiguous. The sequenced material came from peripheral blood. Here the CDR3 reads CASSVRNEQFF. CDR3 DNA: TGTGCCAGCTCAGTGAGGAATGAGCAGTTCTTC.